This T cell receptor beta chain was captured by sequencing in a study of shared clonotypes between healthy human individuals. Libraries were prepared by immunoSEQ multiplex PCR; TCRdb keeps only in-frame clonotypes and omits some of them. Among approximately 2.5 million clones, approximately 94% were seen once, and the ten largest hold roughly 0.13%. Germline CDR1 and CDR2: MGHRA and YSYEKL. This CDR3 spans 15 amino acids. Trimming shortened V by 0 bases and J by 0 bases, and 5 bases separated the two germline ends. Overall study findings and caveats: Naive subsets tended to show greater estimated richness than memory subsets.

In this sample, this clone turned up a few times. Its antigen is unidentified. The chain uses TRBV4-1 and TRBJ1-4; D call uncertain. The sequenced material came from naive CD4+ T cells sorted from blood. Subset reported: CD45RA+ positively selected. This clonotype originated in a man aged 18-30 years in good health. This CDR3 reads CASSQEGTTNEKLFF. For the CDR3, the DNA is TGCGCCAGCAGCCAAGAGGGGACAACTAATGAAAAACTGTTTTTT.